The subject of this entry is one T cell receptor (beta chain). The antigen remains undetermined. These data originate in a study of cytotoxic CD8 clonotypes in ibrutinib-treated CLL. Whole-study context: Among the patients, roughly ten presented as relapsed/refractory and about 14 as treatment-naive; around 17 showed unmutated IGHV.

The CDR3 is made up of 14 amino acids. Germline values: CDR1 SEHNR, CDR2 FQNEAQ (reference sequence). Trimming stripped 1 base from V and 2 bases from J, with 7 bases between. Data came from immunoSEQ multiplex PCR; TCRdb stores just in-frame clones and leaves some out. The sample holds about 50,000 clones; roughly 80% are singletons and the top ten take roughly 22%. Study-level results: At the start, clonality exceeded age-matched healthy donors and followed circulating CD8+ T-cell counts. Treatment left the uncommon public clonotypes either contracted or stable in frequency. Sampling time points were not equivalent between sustained-remission and progressing patients.

The chain combines TRBV7-9 with TRBJ2-3; a weak D match, TRBD1 (5 bases). Source: PBMCs, taken after 24 months of ibrutinib treatment. This receptor was identified in a human donor with chronic lymphocytic leukemia. This CDR3 reads CASSLEGSTDTQYF. Written as DNA, the CDR3 is TGTGCCAGCAGCTTAGAGGGGTCCACAGATACGCAGTATTTT.